This T cell receptor beta chain derives from a study of T cell clones after liver transplantation. Study details: Three of the eight recipients were HCV-positive; the rest had non-autoimmune, non-viral transplant indications. Samples came pre-transplant, pre-randomization before withdrawal, and post-randomization after withdrawal ended.

Study-wide points: Rather than being deleted, graft donor-reactive T cells may have moved into the graft. Low donor cell numbers restricted donor-reactive repertoire measurement in two subjects.

A word on this clone: Antigen: not known.

Clones were read by immunoSEQ multiplex PCR, and TCRdb kept only the in-frame ones, dropping some. The sample yields roughly 80,000 clones, roughly 80% seen once. The CDR3 consists of 14 residues. In germline, CDR1 is MNHEY, CDR2 SVGAGI. The germline V and J ends were trimmed by 8 bases and 7 bases, with 20 bases remaining between them. The TCR comes from a human patient who received a liver transplant. The graft donor may have given rise to some T cells. The chain couples TRBV6-5 to TRBJ1-2, with unresolved D. The source material was CD4+ T cells from blood, sampled at the 22-month timepoint. The CDR3 sequence: CASREKTRNGGYTF. For the CDR3, the DNA is TGTGCCAGCCGCGAGAAAACGCGGAATGGTGGCTACACCTTC.